This T cell receptor beta chain was recovered during a study of shared clonotypes between healthy human individuals. Points from the study as a whole: Larger richness was generally estimated for naive than memory subsets. In four donors, 4.5% to 5.5% of naive CD4 clonotypes appeared in common.

In the original workflow: Quality scores were absent from the junction-only immunoSEQ sequences, so filtering differed. TCRdb keeps only in-frame clones here, not all; method: immunoSEQ multiplex PCR. The D gene and trimming were derived from the DNA, and the V and J assignments and clone size from that table. The sample has about 2 million clones, just under 95% seen once; the top ten hold approximately 1%. Comment on this clone: The antigen is unknown.

CD45RO-negative, CCR7-selected cells formed the naive CD8 fraction, which excluded terminally differentiated effector memory CD45RA+ cells. The V end lost 5 bases, the J end lost 2 bases, and 12 bases lay between the germline ends. Germline CDR1 MGHRA, CDR2 YSYEKL. The CDR3 sequence is 14 residues long. V usage is TRBV4-1 and J usage is TRBJ1-2, with D uncertain. The clonotype originates from a man aged 18 to 29 in good health. The sequenced material came from naive CD8+ T cells sorted from blood. CDR3 amino acids: CASSTREGNYGYTF. DNA of the CDR3: TGCGCCAGCAGCACGCGGGAGGGCAACTATGGCTACACCTTC.